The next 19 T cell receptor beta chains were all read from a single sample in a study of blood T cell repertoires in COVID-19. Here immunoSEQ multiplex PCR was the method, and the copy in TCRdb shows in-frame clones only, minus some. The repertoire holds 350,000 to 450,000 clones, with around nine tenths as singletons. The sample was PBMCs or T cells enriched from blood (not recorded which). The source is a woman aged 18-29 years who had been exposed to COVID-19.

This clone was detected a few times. CDR3 coding DNA: TGTGCCAGCAGATTAGCGGGAGAGACGGAGTTCTTC. Its protein is CASRLAGETEFF. The gene calls are TRBV6-6 and TRBJ2-1; 9 bases are a match to TRBD2. The CDR3 totals 12 residues. The germline CDR1 and CDR2 sequences are MNHNY and SVGAGI (reference sequence). V shed 6 bases and J 14 bases; nucleotides not matched to a gene: 8.

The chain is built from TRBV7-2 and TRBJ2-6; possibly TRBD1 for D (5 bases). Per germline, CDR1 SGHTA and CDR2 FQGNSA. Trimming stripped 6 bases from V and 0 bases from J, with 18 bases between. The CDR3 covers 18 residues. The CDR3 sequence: CASRDNRNPRSGANVLTF. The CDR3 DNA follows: TGTGCCAGCAGGGACAACAGGAACCCTCGCTCTGGGGCCAACGTCCTGACTTTC.

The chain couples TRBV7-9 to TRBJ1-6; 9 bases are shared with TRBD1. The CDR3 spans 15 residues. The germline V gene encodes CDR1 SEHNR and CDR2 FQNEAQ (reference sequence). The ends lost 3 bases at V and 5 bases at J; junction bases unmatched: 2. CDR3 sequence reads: CASSLTGGDNSPLHF. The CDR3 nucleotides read TGTGCCAGCAGCTTGACAGGGGGGGATAATTCACCCCTCCACTTT.

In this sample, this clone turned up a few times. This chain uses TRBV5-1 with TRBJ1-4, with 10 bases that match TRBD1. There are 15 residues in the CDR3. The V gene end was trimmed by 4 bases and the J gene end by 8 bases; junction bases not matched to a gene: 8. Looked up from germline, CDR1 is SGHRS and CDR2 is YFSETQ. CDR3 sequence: CASSRRGTGEEKLFF. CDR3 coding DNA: TGCGCCAGCAGCCGACGCGGGACAGGGGAAGAAAAACTGTTTTTT.

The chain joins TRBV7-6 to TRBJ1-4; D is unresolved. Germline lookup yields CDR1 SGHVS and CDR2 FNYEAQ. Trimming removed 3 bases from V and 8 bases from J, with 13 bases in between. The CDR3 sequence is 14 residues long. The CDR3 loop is CASSLAGPGEKLFF. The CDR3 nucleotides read TGTGCCAGCAGCTTGGCAGGACCGGGGGAAAAACTGTTTTTT.

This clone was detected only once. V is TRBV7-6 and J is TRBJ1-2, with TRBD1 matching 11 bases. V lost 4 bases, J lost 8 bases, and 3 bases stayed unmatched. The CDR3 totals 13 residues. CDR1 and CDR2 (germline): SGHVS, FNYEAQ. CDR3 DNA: TGTGCCAGCAGCTGGGACAGGGGGAGCGGCTACACCTTC. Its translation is CASSWDRGSGYTF.

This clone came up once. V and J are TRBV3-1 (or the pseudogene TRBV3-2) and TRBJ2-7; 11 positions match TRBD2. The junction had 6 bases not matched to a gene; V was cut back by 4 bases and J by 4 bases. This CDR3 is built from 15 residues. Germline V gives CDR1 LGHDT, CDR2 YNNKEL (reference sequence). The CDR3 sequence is CASSLVAGGPYEQYF. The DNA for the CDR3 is TGTGCCAGCAGCCTTGTAGCGGGAGGGCCGTACGAGCAGTACTTC.

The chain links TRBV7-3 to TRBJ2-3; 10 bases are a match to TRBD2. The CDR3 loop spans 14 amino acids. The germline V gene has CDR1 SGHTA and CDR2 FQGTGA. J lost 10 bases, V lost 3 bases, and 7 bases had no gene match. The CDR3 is CASSFYTSGVAQYF. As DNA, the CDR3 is TGTGCCAGCAGCTTTTATACTAGCGGGGTGGCGCAGTATTTT. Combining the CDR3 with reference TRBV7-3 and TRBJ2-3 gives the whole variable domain GAGVSQTPSNKVTEKGKYVELRCDPISGHTALYWYRQSLGQGPEFLIYFQGTGAADDSGLPNDRFFAVRPEGSVSTLKIQRTERGDSAVYLCASSFYTSGVAQYFGPGTRLTVL.

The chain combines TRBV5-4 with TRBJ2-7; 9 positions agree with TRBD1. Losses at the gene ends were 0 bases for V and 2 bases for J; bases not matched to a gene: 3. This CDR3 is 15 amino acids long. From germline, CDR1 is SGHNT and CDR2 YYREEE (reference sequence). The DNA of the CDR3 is TGTGCCAGCAGCTTGGGGGACAGGGACCCCTACGAGCAGTACTTC. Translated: CASSLGDRDPYEQYF.

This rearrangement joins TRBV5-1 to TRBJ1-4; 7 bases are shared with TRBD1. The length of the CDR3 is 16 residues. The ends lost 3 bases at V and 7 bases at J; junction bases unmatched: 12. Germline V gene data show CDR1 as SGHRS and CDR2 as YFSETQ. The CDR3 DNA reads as TGCGCCAGCAGCTCCGGTCAAGGGGGCGGAACTGAAAAACTGTTTTTT. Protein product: CASSSGQGGGTEKLFF. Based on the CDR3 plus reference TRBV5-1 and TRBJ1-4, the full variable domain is KAGVTQTPRYLIKTRGQQVTLSCSPISGHRSVSWYQQTPGQGLQFLFEYFSETQRNKGNFPGRFSGRQFSNSRSEMNVSTLELGDSALYLCASSSGQGGGTEKLFFGSGTQLSVL.

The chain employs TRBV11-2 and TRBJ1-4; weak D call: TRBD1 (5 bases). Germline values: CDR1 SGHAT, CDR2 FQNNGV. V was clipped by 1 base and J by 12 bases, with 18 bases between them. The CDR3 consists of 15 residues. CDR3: CASSLVGGPPEELFF. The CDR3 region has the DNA TGTGCCAGCAGCTTAGTCGGGGGTCCCCCTGAGGAACTGTTTTTT.

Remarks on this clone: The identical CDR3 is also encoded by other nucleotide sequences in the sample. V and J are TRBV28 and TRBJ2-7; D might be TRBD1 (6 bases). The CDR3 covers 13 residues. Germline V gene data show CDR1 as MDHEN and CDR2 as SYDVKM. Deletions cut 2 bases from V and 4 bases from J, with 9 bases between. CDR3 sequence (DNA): TGTGCCAGCAGTTTACAGGGGTCGTACGAGCAGTACTTC. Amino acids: CASSLQGSYEQYF.

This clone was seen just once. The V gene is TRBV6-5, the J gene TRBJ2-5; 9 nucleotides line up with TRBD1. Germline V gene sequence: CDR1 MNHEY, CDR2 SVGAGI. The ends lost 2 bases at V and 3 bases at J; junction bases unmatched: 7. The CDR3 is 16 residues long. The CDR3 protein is CASSYTGQGGEETQYF. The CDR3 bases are TGTGCCAGCAGTTACACGGGACAGGGAGGGGAAGAGACCCAGTACTTC.

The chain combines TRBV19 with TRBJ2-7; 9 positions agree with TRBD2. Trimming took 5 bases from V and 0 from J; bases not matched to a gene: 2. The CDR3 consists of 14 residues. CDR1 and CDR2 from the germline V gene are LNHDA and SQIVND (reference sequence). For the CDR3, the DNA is TGTGCCAGTAGTTTAGCGGGGGTCTCCTACGAGCAGTACTTC. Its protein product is CASSLAGVSYEQYF.

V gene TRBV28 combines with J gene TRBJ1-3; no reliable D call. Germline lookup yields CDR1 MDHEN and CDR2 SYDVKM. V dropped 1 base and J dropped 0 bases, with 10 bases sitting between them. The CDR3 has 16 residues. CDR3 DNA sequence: TGTGCCAGCAGTTTATCTGGCACCCGCTCTGGAAACACCATATATTTT. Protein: CASSLSGTRSGNTIYF.

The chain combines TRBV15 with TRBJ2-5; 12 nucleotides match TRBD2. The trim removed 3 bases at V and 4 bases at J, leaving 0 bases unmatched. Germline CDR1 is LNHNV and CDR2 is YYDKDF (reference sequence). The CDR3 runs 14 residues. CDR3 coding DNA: TGTGCCACCAGCAGGACTAGCGGGGGAGAGACCCAGTACTTC. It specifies CATSRTSGGETQYF.

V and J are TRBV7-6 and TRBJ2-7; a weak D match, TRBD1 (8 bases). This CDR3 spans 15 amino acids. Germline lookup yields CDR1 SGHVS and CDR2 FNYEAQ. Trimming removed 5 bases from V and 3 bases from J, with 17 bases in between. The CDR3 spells CASSLQGGEFYEQYF. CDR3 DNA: TGTGCCAGCAGCCTACAGGGGGGGGAGTTCTACGAGCAGTACTTC.

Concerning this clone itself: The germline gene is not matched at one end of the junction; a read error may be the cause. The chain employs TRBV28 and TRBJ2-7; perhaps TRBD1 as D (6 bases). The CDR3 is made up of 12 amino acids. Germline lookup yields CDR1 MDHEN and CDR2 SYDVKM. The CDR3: CASSLPQGKVFF. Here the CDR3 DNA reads TGTGCCAGCAGTCTTCCACAGGGTAAAGTTTTCTTC.

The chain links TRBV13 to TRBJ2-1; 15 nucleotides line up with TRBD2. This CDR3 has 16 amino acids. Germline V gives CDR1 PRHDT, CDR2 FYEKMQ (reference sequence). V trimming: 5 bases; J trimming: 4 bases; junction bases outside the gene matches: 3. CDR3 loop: CASSEGLAGGYNEQFF. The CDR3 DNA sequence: TGTGCCAGCAGCGAGGGACTAGCGGGAGGTTACAATGAGCAGTTCTTC.